Described below is a single T cell receptor (beta chain) sequence and its context. The antigen remains undetermined. This sample was included in a study of shared clonotypes between healthy human individuals. CDR1 SGDLS and CDR2 YYNGEE come from the germline V gene. The CDR3 runs to 13 residues. With 3 bases removed from V and 0 bases from J, the gap between germline ends came to 4 bases. Study-level results: Estimated richness values were generally larger in naive subsets than in memory subsets. Investigators collected only blood, and repertoires in tissues likely differ.

Method: immunoSEQ multiplex PCR; TCRdb's copy keeps in-frame clones and lacks some. The sample lists about 1 million clones; around 76% were seen once. The receptor comes from a man aged 18 to 35 in good health. Sequencing was performed on memory CD4+ T cells sorted from blood. Noted subset: CD45RA-negative fraction. The chain combines TRBV9 with TRBJ1-5; D call uncertain. The CDR3 region is CASSGNSNQPQHF. In nucleotides, the CDR3 is TGTGCCAGCAGCGGTAATAGCAATCAGCCCCAGCATTTT.